These T cell receptor beta chains were read from a single sample in a study of metastatic and nonmetastatic thyroid tumors. MiXCR reprocessed the PCR reads for TCRdb. The repertoire includes about 62,000 clones, approximately 4.1% of them detected once, and 20% to 25% sits in the top ten. The sample taken for sequencing was blood. Source of these receptors: a female donor with papillary thyroid cancer or a benign thyroid nodule (not recorded which). Some clones in this sample may be carry-over from other donors' samples. Both conserved end residues are part of each CDR3. D genes are given only for firm matches. Expanded clones are given a class, and other clones once, few, many or no size at all.

j_gene: TRBJ1-2; v_gene: TRBV6-1; d_gene: TRBD1; abundance: many; CDR3aa: CASSDRTGINYGYTF; CDR3nt: TGTGCCAGCAGTGACAGGACAGGGATTAACTATGGCTACACCTTC
j_gene: TRBJ2-1; v_gene: TRBV18; d_gene: .; abundance: many; CDR3aa: CASSPAGYEQFF; CDR3nt: TGTGCCAGCTCACCAGCTGGGTATGAGCAGTTCTTC
j_gene: TRBJ2-5; v_gene: TRBV7-9; d_gene: TRBD2; abundance: .; CDR3aa: CASSLAQGLAGRKETQYF; CDR3nt: TGTGCCAGCAGCTTAGCGCAAGGACTAGCGGGAAGGAAAGAGACCCAGTACTTC
j_gene: TRBJ2-1; v_gene: TRBV6-2/TRBV6-3; d_gene: .; abundance: many; CDR3aa: CASSYYLARNEQFF; CDR3nt: TGTGCCAGCAGTTATTATTTGGCTCGGAATGAGCAGTTCTTC
j_gene: TRBJ2-7; v_gene: TRBV27; d_gene: TRBD2; abundance: few; CDR3aa: CARAGKREGTSYEQYF; CDR3nt: TGTGCACGGGCGGGTAAGCGGGAGGGCACGTCCTACGAGCAGTACTTC
j_gene: TRBJ2-2; v_gene: TRBV5-1; d_gene: .; abundance: many; CDR3aa: CASSPGGSVGELFF; CDR3nt: TGCGCCAGCAGCCCGGGTGGATCAGTCGGGGAGCTGTTTTTT
j_gene: TRBJ2-7; v_gene: TRBV6-1; d_gene: TRBD1; abundance: .; CDR3aa: CAGSEAPGQVYEQYF; CDR3nt: TGTGCCGGCAGTGAAGCGCCGGGACAGGTCTACGAGCAGTACTTC
j_gene: TRBJ2-1; v_gene: TRBV11-3; d_gene: TRBD2; abundance: many; CDR3aa: CASSQTSGRWDNEQFF; CDR3nt: TGTGCCAGCAGCCAAACTAGCGGGAGATGGGACAATGAGCAGTTCTTC
j_gene: TRBJ2-7; v_gene: TRBV20-1; d_gene: TRBD2; abundance: few; CDR3aa: CSARTTSGHTKNHEQYF; CDR3nt: TGCAGTGCTAGGACGACTAGCGGGCACACCAAAAATCACGAGCAGTACTTC
j_gene: TRBJ1-2; v_gene: TRBV19; d_gene: .; abundance: many; CDR3aa: CASSVAANYGYTF; CDR3nt: TGTGCCAGTAGCGTGGCAGCCAACTATGGCTACACCTTC
j_gene: TRBJ2-3; v_gene: TRBV6-4; d_gene: .; abundance: few; CDR3aa: CASSDWNRDCGTDTQYF; CDR3nt: TGTGCCAGCAGTGACTGGAACCGGGACTGCGGCACAGATACGCAGTATTTT
j_gene: TRBJ2-7; v_gene: TRBV4-1; d_gene: .; abundance: .; CDR3aa: CASSRSGTGEQYF; CDR3nt: TGCGCCAGCAGCCGGAGTGGTACGGGCGAGCAGTACTTC
j_gene: TRBJ1-2; v_gene: TRBV7-2; d_gene: .; abundance: .; CDR3aa: CASNTDSLNYGYTF; CDR3nt: TGTGCCAGCAACACAGACAGTCTTAACTATGGCTACACCTTC
j_gene: TRBJ2-3; v_gene: TRBV7-8; d_gene: .; abundance: few; CDR3aa: CASSLGDTTDTQYF; CDR3nt: TGTGCCAGCAGCTTAGGAGACACCACAGATACGCAGTATTTT
j_gene: TRBJ1-6; v_gene: TRBV27; d_gene: TRBD1; abundance: .; CDR3aa: CASSTRDRGSRLHF; CDR3nt: TGTGCCAGCAGTACACGGGACAGGGGTTCACGCCTCCACTTT
j_gene: TRBJ2-1; v_gene: TRBV6-1; d_gene: .; abundance: many; CDR3aa: CASSRLRGNSYNEQFF; CDR3nt: TGTGCCAGCAGCCGGTTGCGGGGCAACTCCTACAATGAGCAGTTCTTC
j_gene: TRBJ2-4; v_gene: TRBV19; d_gene: .; abundance: many; CDR3aa: CASSTPVGGARKNIQYF; CDR3nt: TGTGCCAGTAGTACTCCCGTGGGGGGGGCCCGCAAAAACATTCAGTACTTC
j_gene: TRBJ2-2; v_gene: TRBV19; d_gene: .; abundance: few; CDR3aa: CASSIMASTGELFF; CDR3nt: TGTGCCAGTAGTATCATGGCCTCCACCGGGGAGCTGTTTTTT
j_gene: TRBJ2-1; v_gene: TRBV20-1; d_gene: TRBD1; abundance: many; CDR3aa: CSAPGGGQGHNEQFF; CDR3nt: TGCAGTGCCCCCGGTGGGGGACAGGGCCACAATGAGCAGTTCTTC
j_gene: TRBJ2-1; v_gene: TRBV27; d_gene: TRBD2; abundance: .; CDR3aa: CASRGGVAVYNEQFF; CDR3nt: TGTGCCAGCAGGGGGGGGGTGGCGGTATACAATGAGCAGTTCTTC